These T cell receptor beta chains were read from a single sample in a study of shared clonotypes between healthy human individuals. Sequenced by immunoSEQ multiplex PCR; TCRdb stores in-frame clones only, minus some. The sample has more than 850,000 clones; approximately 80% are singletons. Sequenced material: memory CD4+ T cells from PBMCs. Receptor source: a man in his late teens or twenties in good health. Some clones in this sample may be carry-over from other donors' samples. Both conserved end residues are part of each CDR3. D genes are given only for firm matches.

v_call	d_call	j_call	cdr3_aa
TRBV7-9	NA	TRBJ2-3	CASSGLGQRSTDTQYF
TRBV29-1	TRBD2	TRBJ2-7	CSVTPDSGRMGEQYF
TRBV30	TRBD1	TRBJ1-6	CAWTTGVDNSPLHF
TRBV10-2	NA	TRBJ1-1	CASSASQGYTEAFF
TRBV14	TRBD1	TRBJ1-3	CASSLPGTEKRNTIYF
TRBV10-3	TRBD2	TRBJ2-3	CAISESASGRVTDTQYF
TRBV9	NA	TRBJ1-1	CASSAGKQGLNTEAFF
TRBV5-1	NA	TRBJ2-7	CASSWDGSYEQYF
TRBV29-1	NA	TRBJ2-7	CSVGGRRAEQYF
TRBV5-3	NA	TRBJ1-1	CARSSKVTRNTEAFF
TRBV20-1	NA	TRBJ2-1	CSATELVWQFF
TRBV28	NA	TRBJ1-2	CASSLSGGAPTF
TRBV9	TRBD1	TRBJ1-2	CASSVGTGRGYTF
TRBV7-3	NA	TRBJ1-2	CASSPWAGHYGYTF
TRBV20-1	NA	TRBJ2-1	CSGPGNEQFF
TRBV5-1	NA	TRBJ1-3	CASSLQGPGNTIYF
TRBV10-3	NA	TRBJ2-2	CAIRGDSTNTGELFF
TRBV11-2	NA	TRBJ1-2	CASSLVGPRQGYTF
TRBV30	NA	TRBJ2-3	CAWRWGAGSSTDTQYF
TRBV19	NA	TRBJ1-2	CASSLYAGSYYGYTF
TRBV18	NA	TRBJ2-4	CASSPGEDGIQYF
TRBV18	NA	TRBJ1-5	CASGGVNQPQHF
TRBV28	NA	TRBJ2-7	CASSLSARYHYEQYF
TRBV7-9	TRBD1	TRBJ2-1	CASSSTGPAYNEQFF
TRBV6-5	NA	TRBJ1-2	CASTRSINYGYTF